The text below deals with one T cell receptor beta chain. In the original analysis: Estimates of nucleated cell counts were drawn from the amplification of reference gene primers. Here immunoSEQ multiplex PCR was the method, and the copy in TCRdb shows in-frame clones only, minus some. V and J calls and clone size come straight from that table; D and trimming were deduced from the DNA. This sample carries approximately 200,000 clones, around nine tenths of them seen once, and the ten largest clones take around 1.2%. These data are taken from a study of blood T cell repertoires in COVID-19. Study overall: Sources were T cells, B-cell-depleted T cells, or PBMCs; the material itself was cDNA or gDNA.

With 3 bases clipped from V and 8 bases from J, the junction kept 4 bases outside the gene matches. The CDR3 is 14 residues long. Germline V lookup: CDR1 MGHRA, CDR2 YSYEKL. This TCR was recovered from a man aged 25-45 years with acute or convalescent COVID-19. Sequencing was carried out using peripheral blood. The chain recombines TRBV4-1 with TRBJ1-5; 10 bases agree with TRBD1. The CDR3 DNA is TGCGCCAGCAGCCAGGGACAGGGGAACGAGCCCCAGCATTTT. It yields the protein CASSQGQGNEPQHF.